This paragraph covers one T cell receptor (beta chain) sequence. In the original workflow: Amplification from reference gene primers served as the basis for estimated nucleated cell counts. Produced via immunoSEQ multiplex PCR; TCRdb's table is partial and in-frame only. V and J calls plus clone size are reproduced from that table; the DNA served to infer D and trimming. The sample lists a few hundred thousand clones; 75% to 90% were seen once. The sample originates from a study of blood T cell repertoires in COVID-19. Study overall: Italy, Spain and the United States were the sources of the convalescent and acute COVID-19 samples. The cDNA or gDNA used as material had been derived from T cells, B-cell-depleted T cells, or PBMCs.

The CDR3 sequence is 16 residues long. Per germline, CDR1 DFQATT and CDR2 SNEGSKA (reference sequence). V was clipped by 3 bases and J by 0 bases, with 14 bases between them. Followed longitudinally, the Seattle patients had been enrolled during active infection. The sample taken for sequencing was peripheral blood. The chain links TRBV20-1 to TRBJ2-2; tentatively, D is TRBD1 (7 bases). This receptor was identified in a woman in her seventies with COVID-19, enrolled during active disease. For the CDR3, the DNA is TGCAGTGCTAGTGGCAGGGGGGCGGCGAACACCGGGGAGCTGTTTTTT. Its translation: CSASGRGAANTGELFF.